Listed below are T cell receptor beta chains from one sample, sequenced in a study of early T cells in non-severe SARS-CoV-2 infection. MiXCR, applied by TCRdb to the 5' RACE reads, yields one record per CDR3 protein. The profile shows just over 95,000 distinct CDR3 sequences, approximately 11% of them singletons. Specimen: whole blood, collected at baseline. The receptors here all came from an adult who was a healthcare worker with PCR-confirmed SARS-CoV-2 infection or an uninfected control (not recorded which). Both conserved end residues are trimmed from each CDR3. Clone size is not always given. Where it is, it says once, few, many or a class for expanded clones.

TRBV7-8	TRBJ1-4	many	ASQQGLQEKLF
TRBV6-1	TRBJ2-1	many	ASIDYEQF
TRBV29-1	TRBJ2-7	few	SVGASGGYEQY
TRBV7-9	TRBJ2-3	few	ASSSLGLARLTSTDTQY
TRBV3-1	TRBJ1-2	-	ASSQAYSTGDYGYT
TRBV7-9	TRBJ2-7	-	ASSPPAGGYEQY
TRBV7-3	TRBJ2-1	many	ASSFRTSGYNEQF
TRBV6-6	TRBJ2-7	-	ASRDSGLAFYEQY
TRBV7-3	TRBJ2-1	-	ASSLGLAGGPSYNEQF
TRBV20-1	TRBJ1-6	many	SAREGFYNSPLH
TRBV7-2	TRBJ1-2	-	ASSGSSRYGYT